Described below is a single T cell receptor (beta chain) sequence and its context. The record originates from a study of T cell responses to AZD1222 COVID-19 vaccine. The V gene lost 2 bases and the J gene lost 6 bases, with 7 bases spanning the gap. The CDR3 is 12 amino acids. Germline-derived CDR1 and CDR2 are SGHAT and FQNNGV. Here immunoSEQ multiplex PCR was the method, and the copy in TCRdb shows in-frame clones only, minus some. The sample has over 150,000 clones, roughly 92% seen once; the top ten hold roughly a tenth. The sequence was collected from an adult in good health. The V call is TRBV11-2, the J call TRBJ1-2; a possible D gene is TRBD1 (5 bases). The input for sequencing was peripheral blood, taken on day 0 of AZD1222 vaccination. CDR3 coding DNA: TGTGCCAGCAGCTTACAGGGAAATGGCTACACCTTC. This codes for CASSLQGNGYTF.